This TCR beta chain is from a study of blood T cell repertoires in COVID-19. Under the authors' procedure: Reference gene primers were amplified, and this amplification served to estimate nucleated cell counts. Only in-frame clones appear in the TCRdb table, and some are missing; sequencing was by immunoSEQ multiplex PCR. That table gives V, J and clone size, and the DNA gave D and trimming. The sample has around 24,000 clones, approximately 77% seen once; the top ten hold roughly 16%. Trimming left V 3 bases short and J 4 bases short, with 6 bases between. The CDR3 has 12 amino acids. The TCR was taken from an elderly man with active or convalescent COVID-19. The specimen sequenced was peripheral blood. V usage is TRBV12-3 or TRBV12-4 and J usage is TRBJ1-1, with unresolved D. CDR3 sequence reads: CASSFPGTEAFF. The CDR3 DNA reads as TGTGCCAGCAGTTTCCCGGGCACTGAAGCTTTCTTT.